This is a list of T cell receptor beta chains from one sample in a study of T cell repertoires in cytomegalovirus infection. TCRdb independently ran MiXCR on the reads; one entry per CDR3 protein. The data contain just under 550,000 distinct CDR3 sequences, about 25% of them singletons. Sequencing used PBMCs. The source is a human donor in good health (CMV status not recorded). Some clones in this sample may be carry-over from other donors' samples. The CDR3 runs from the conserved cysteine through the conserved F or W. Fields, in order: clone size, D gene, V gene, J gene, CDR3 protein, CDR3 DNA. The D gene is left open where the match is weak. Size tells how often a clone was seen (once, few, many) or the class of an expanded clone, and some rows leave it out.

-	-	TRBV7-9	TRBJ2-1	CASSTRTEERFF	TGTGCCAGCAGCACCAGGACGGAGGAGCGTTTCTTC
-	-	TRBV7-6	TRBJ1-1	CASSAGIATEAFF	TGTGCCAGCAGCGCAGGGATCGCCACTGAAGCTTTCTTT
few	-	TRBV6-4	TRBJ2-1	CASSRDTYNEQFF	TGTGCCAGCAGCCGGGACACATACAATGAGCAGTTCTTC
-	TRBD2	TRBV6-6	TRBJ2-1	CASTPPVAGDNEQFF	TGTGCCAGCACCCCCCCAGTGGCGGGAGACAATGAGCAGTTCTTC
-	-	TRBV4-1	TRBJ1-1	CASSQPVRQKNTEAFF	TGCGCCAGCAGCCAACCTGTGCGACAGAAGAACACTGAAGCTTTCTTT
few	TRBD1	TRBV19	TRBJ1-5	CASNDRVEQPQHF	TGTGCCAGTAATGACAGGGTAGAGCAGCCCCAGCATTTT
-	-	TRBV5-1	TRBJ1-4	CASSWQGHSEEKLFF	TGCGCCAGCAGCTGGCAGGGACACTCGGAGGAAAAACTGTTTTTT
-	-	TRBV19	TRBJ1-5	CASSLRWAQHF	TGTGCCAGTAGTCTCAGGTGGGCCCAGCATTTT
-	TRBD1	TRBV7-9	TRBJ1-2	CASSFRERDREKDGYTF	TGTGCCAGCAGCTTCAGAGAGAGGGACAGGGAGAAGGATGGCTACACCTTC
many	TRBD2	TRBV6-1	TRBJ2-1	CASSDGLAGVPPYNEQFF	TGTGCCAGCAGTGATGGTCTAGCGGGAGTCCCACCCTACAATGAGCAGTTCTTC
few	-	TRBV12-5	TRBJ2-1	CASAQSTWGEQFF	TGTGCTAGTGCCCAATCGACCTGGGGGGAGCAGTTCTTC
-	-	TRBV12-3/TRBV12-4	TRBJ1-5	CASTPGGISNQPQHF	TGTGCCAGCACCCCGGGGGGCATTAGCAATCAGCCCCAGCATTTT
-	-	TRBV10-3	TRBJ2-7	CAISDPAGSYEQYF	TGTGCCATCAGTGATCCGGCCGGCTCCTACGAGCAGTACTTC
few	-	TRBV14	TRBJ2-7	CASSPTTGYGRTAYEQYF	TGTGCCAGCAGCCCAACTACGGGGTACGGGCGGACCGCCTACGAGCAGTACTTC
few	-	TRBV12-3/TRBV12-4	TRBJ1-2	CASSLFGESRGYTF	TGTGCCAGCAGTTTATTCGGGGAATCACGGGGCTACACCTTC
-	TRBD2	TRBV10-3	TRBJ2-5	CAISVGTSGVSGETQYF	TGTGCCATCAGCGTAGGGACTAGCGGGGTCTCTGGAGAGACCCAGTACTTC
many	-	TRBV7-8	TRBJ1-6	CASSLSVAYNSPLHF	TGTGCCAGCAGCTTATCGGTCGCCTATAATTCACCCCTCCACTTT
once	-	TRBV4-2	TRBJ2-6	CASSQSAGTSGANVLTF	TGTGCCAGCAGCCAATCCGCAGGAACCTCTGGGGCCAACGTCCTGACTTTC
many	-	TRBV28	TRBJ1-2	CASSLPGQGGYTF	TGTGCCAGCAGTCTCCCCGGCCAGGGCGGCTACACCTTC
many	TRBD2	TRBV7-6	TRBJ2-1	CASSLGPTSANEQFF	TGTGCCAGCAGCTTAGGGCCGACTAGCGCCAATGAGCAGTTCTTC
few	-	TRBV7-9	TRBJ1-1	CASSWRGMNTEAFF	TGTGCCAGCAGCTGGAGGGGAATGAACACTGAAGCTTTCTTT
many	-	TRBV7-2	TRBJ1-4	CASSRGGTGNEKLFF	TGTGCCAGCAGCCGGGGGGGTACGGGGAACGAAAAACTGTTTTTT
-	-	TRBV20-1	TRBJ2-5	CSALARETQYF	TGCAGTGCCCTAGCCAGGGAGACCCAGTACTTC
few	-	TRBV24-1	TRBJ1-2	CATSPPQGYGYTF	TGTGCCACCAGTCCTCCACAGGGATATGGCTACACCTTC
-	-	TRBV5-1	TRBJ1-5	CASSLEGGRVDHQHF	TGCGCCAGCAGCTTGGAGGGGGGGCGGGTGGATCACCAGCATTTT
-	TRBD2	TRBV19	TRBJ2-1	CASSMGLGYNEQFF	TGTGCCAGTAGTATGGGACTAGGCTACAATGAGCAGTTCTTC
-	TRBD2	TRBV20-1	TRBJ2-4	CSARPSGRRNIQYF	TGCAGTGCTAGACCTAGCGGGAGAAGAAACATTCAGTACTTC
-	-	TRBV7-9	TRBJ1-5	CASSLGVGQRQPQHF	TGTGCCAGCAGCTTAGGGGTGGGGCAACGGCAGCCCCAGCATTTT
few	TRBD2	TRBV7-6	TRBJ2-3	CASSLGLAGGGDTQYF	TGTGCCAGCAGCCTGGGACTAGCGGGAGGAGGGGATACGCAGTATTTT
-	-	TRBV19	TRBJ1-2	CASSITPTSNYGYTF	TGTGCCAGTAGTATAACCCCGACCTCAAACTATGGCTACACCTTC
many	TRBD1	TRBV7-4	TRBJ2-3	CASSPNRGIMDTQYF	TGTGCCAGCAGCCCGAACAGGGGGATTATGGATACGCAGTATTTT
many	-	TRBV7-2	TRBJ2-3	CASSLGLGTMSTDTQYF	TGTGCCAGCAGCTTAGGACTAGGAACGATGAGCACAGATACGCAGTATTTT
-	-	TRBV28	TRBJ1-1	CASKPQNGEAFF	TGTGCCAGCAAACCACAGAACGGTGAAGCTTTCTTT
-	TRBD1	TRBV20-1	TRBJ2-1	CSARGGRVIDEQFF	TGCAGTGCAAGAGGGGGCCGGGTAATTGATGAGCAGTTCTTC
-	-	TRBV18	TRBJ1-1	CASSPPIDGGEAFF	TGTGCCAGCTCACCACCGATCGACGGCGGGGAAGCTTTCTTT
-	-	TRBV6-2/TRBV6-3	TRBJ1-5	CASNSRGQNQPQHF	TGTGCCAGCAACTCAAGAGGACAGAATCAGCCCCAGCATTTT
-	-	TRBV11-2	TRBJ2-2	CASSLDVIVPGELFF	TGTGCCAGCAGCTTGGACGTAATAGTCCCCGGGGAGCTGTTTTTT
many	-	TRBV6-1	TRBJ1-5	CASSEAWGRNQPQHF	TGTGCCAGCAGTGAAGCGTGGGGACGCAATCAGCCCCAGCATTTT
-	TRBD2	TRBV12-5	TRBJ2-3	CASGLERELDTQYF	TGTGCTAGTGGTTTGGAGCGGGAGCTGGATACGCAGTATTTT
few	-	TRBV7-2	TRBJ1-2	CASSLRFRGYTF	TGTGCCAGCAGCTTACGCTTTCGCGGCTACACCTTC
few	TRBD1	TRBV12-5	TRBJ1-1	CAGLAGTGDEAFF	TGTGCTGGTTTGGCCGGGACAGGGGATGAAGCTTTCTTT
-	-	TRBV6-2/TRBV6-3	TRBJ2-3	CASSSPRTPGSLF	TGTGCCAGCAGTTCTCCGAGGACTCCGGGATCACTGTTT
-	TRBD1	TRBV18	TRBJ1-1	CASSRLTGGDTEAFF	TGTGCCAGCTCACGGCTGACAGGGGGGGACACTGAAGCTTTCTTT
few	-	TRBV7-2	TRBJ1-2	CASSLVTGGDYGYTF	TGTGCCAGCAGCTTAGTCACGGGGGGAGATTATGGCTACACCTTC
-	-	TRBV5-4	TRBJ2-7	CASSLGTAPTYEQYF	TGTGCCAGCAGCTTGGGGACAGCGCCCACCTACGAGCAGTACTTC
-	-	TRBV11-2	TRBJ1-4	CASRANTEEKLFF	TGTGCCAGCAGAGCCAACACCGAAGAAAAACTGTTTTTT
once	-	TRBV20-1	TRBJ2-1	CSARGFALASEQFF	TGCAGTGCTAGAGGGTTCGCGTTGGCAAGTGAGCAGTTCTTC
many	-	TRBV11-2	TRBJ2-5	CASSPGVGETQYF	TGTGCCAGCAGCCCGGGAGTTGGAGAGACCCAGTACTTC
few	TRBD2	TRBV6-2/TRBV6-3	TRBJ2-1	CASRRRTSGRPLPAQFF	TGTGCCAGCAGACGAAGGACTAGCGGGAGGCCATTACCTGCGCAGTTCTTC
-	-	TRBV7-2	TRBJ2-2	CASSLGQGLSGELFF	TGTGCCAGCAGCTTAGGACAGGGACTCTCCGGGGAGCTGTTTTTT
many	-	TRBV7-2	TRBJ1-5	CASSPRVGPQHF	TGTGCCAGCAGCCCCCGGGTAGGGCCCCAGCATTTT
-	-	TRBV7-2	TRBJ2-1	CASSLDLGHNEQFF	TGTGCCAGCAGCTTAGATCTTGGGCACAATGAGCAGTTCTTC
many	-	TRBV7-2	TRBJ2-3	CASSLQAVSSTDTQYF	TGTGCCAGCAGCTTACAAGCGGTATCTAGCACAGATACGCAGTATTTT